This is a list of T cell receptor beta chains from one sample in a study of early T cells in non-severe SARS-CoV-2 infection. TCRdb independently ran MiXCR on the 5' RACE reads; one entry per CDR3 protein. The sample has 50,000 to 60,000 distinct CDR3 sequences, approximately 13% seen once. The sequencing sample was made of whole blood. The receptors stem from an adult who was a healthcare worker with PCR-confirmed SARS-CoV-2 infection or an uninfected control (not recorded which). The CDR3 runs from the conserved cysteine through the conserved F or W. Fields, in order: D gene, V gene, clone size, J gene, CDR3 protein, CDR3 DNA. D genes are given only for firm matches. The size field is filled for only some rows; it gives once, few, many or a size class.

>.|TRBV19|few|TRBJ1-1
CATADGERSEAFF
TGTGCCACCGCGGACGGGGAACGGTCTGAAGCTTTCTTT
>TRBD2|TRBV11-2|many|TRBJ2-7
CASSLEFGREGEQYF
TGTGCCAGCAGCTTAGAATTCGGCAGGGAGGGCGAGCAGTACTTC
>.|TRBV20-1|many|TRBJ2-5
CSARDLVGETQYF
TGCAGTGCTAGAGATCTAGTCGGGGAGACCCAGTACTTC
>.|TRBV5-1|many|TRBJ1-1
CASSRGDSRDTEAFF
TGCGCCAGCAGTAGGGGTGATTCGAGAGACACTGAAGCTTTCTTT
>.|TRBV20-1|many|TRBJ2-3
CTARGTDTQYF
TGCACAGCCAGGGGCACAGATACGCAGTATTTT
>TRBD1|TRBV29-1|.|TRBJ2-1
CSGDRGINEQFF
TGCAGCGGGGACAGGGGGATCAATGAGCAGTTCTTC
>TRBD2|TRBV7-9|few|TRBJ2-5
CASSPWGGETQYF
TGTGCCAGCAGCCCTTGGGGGGGAGAGACCCAGTACTTC
>.|TRBV10-3|few|TRBJ2-5
CAISSASETQYF
TGTGCCATCAGTTCAGCTTCGGAGACCCAGTACTTC
>TRBD1|TRBV7-8|few|TRBJ2-7
CASSSDRGLYEQYF
TGTGCCAGCAGCTCGGACAGGGGGCTTTACGAGCAGTACTTC
>.|TRBV12-3/TRBV12-4|few|TRBJ2-7
CASSLGQGPYEQYF
TGTGCCAGCAGTTTAGGGCAGGGACCCTACGAGCAGTACTTC
>.|TRBV25-1|.|TRBJ2-7
CASSESLGKQYF
TGTGCCAGCAGTGAGTCCCTCGGGAAGCAGTACTTC
>TRBD1|TRBV20-1|.|TRBJ1-2
CSARDRALDGYTF
TGCAGTGCTAGGGACAGGGCCTTAGATGGCTACACCTTC
>.|TRBV10-3|.|TRBJ1-3
CAISVGAGNTIYF
TGTGCCATCAGTGTGGGAGCTGGAAACACCATATATTTT
>.|TRBV6-5|.|TRBJ2-7
CASSYSMGRGVYEQYF
TGTGCCAGCAGTTACTCGATGGGCAGGGGAGTCTACGAGCAGTACTTC
>.|TRBV10-2|.|TRBJ2-2
CASSGSVRVGALSANTGELFF
TGCGCCAGCAGTGGGTCCGTGAGGGTGGGTGCGCTTTCCGCGAACACCGGGGAGCTGTTTTTT
>TRBD1|TRBV19|many|TRBJ2-1
CASSIYRGYNEQFF
TGTGCCAGTAGTATATACAGGGGTTACAATGAGCAGTTCTTC
>.|TRBV19|few|TRBJ2-1
CASSIDWSSSSYNEQFF
TGTGCCAGTAGTATAGATTGGTCCTCGAGCTCCTACAATGAGCAGTTCTTC
>.|TRBV4-3|.|TRBJ1-6
CASSQDPQGTFSPLHF
TGCGCCAGCAGCCAAGATCCGCAGGGCACCTTTTCACCCCTCCACTTT
>TRBD2|TRBV12-3/TRBV12-4|many|TRBJ2-3
CASSPGLAVDRDTQYF
TGTGCCAGCAGCCCGGGACTAGCGGTGGACAGGGATACGCAGTATTTT
>.|TRBV18|few|TRBJ1-1
CASSKGNTEAFF
TGTGCCAGCTCAAAGGGTAACACTGAAGCTTTCTTT
>.|TRBV5-6|.|TRBJ1-1
CASSLVSPNTEAFF
TGTGCCAGCAGCTTGGTTTCACCGAACACTGAAGCTTTCTTT
>.|TRBV7-2|.|TRBJ2-5
CASSSSSRDLRSQYF
TGTGCCAGCAGCTCTTCCTCCCGGGACCTCCGGTCCCAGTACTTC
>.|TRBV25-1|.|TRBJ2-2
CASSEPGSTGELFF
TGTGCCAGCAGTGAACCTGGGAGCACCGGGGAGCTGTTTTTT
>.|TRBV7-2|many|TRBJ1-6
CASSLNSLGHSLGSYNSPLHF
TGTGCCAGCAGCTTAAACTCCCTTGGCCATTCACTTGGCTCCTATAATTCACCCCTCCACTTT
>TRBD1|TRBV11-2|.|TRBJ2-2
CASSRQGTTGELFF
TGTGCCAGCAGTAGACAGGGGACCACCGGGGAGCTTTTTTTT
>.|TRBV6-2/TRBV6-3|few|TRBJ2-2
CASSYVTGSGELFF
TGTGCCAGCAGTTACGTCACAGGGTCCGGGGAGCTGTTTTTT
>.|TRBV29-1|few|TRBJ2-3
CSVSRQITDTQYF
TGCAGCGTCAGCCGACAGATCACAGATACGCAGTATTTT
>.|TRBV20-1|.|TRBJ2-1
CSASLSQGGSIQQFF
TGCAGTGCTAGTCTGTCGCAGGGGGGGTCGATTCAGCAGTTCTTC
>TRBD1|TRBV6-5|.|TRBJ2-5
CASSYSGQGPLGETQYF
TGTGCCAGCAGTTACTCGGGACAGGGTCCTTTGGGGGAGACCCAGTACTTC
>.|TRBV2|many|TRBJ1-2
CARRDLGPTGYTF
TGTGCCCGCCGGGACTTAGGCCCAACTGGCTACACCTTC
>.|TRBV7-6|few|TRBJ2-1
CASSLAASSYNEQFF
TGTGCCAGCAGCTTAGCCGCGAGCTCCTACAATGAGCAGTTCTTC
>TRBD2|TRBV20-1|.|TRBJ2-5
CSAPGLAGQETQYF
TGCAGTGCCCCGGGACTAGCGGGGCAAGAGACCCAGTACTTC
>TRBD2|TRBV7-8|.|TRBJ2-2
CASSSRAGGLTTGELFF
TGTGCCAGCAGCTCCAGGGCGGGGGGGCTAACCACCGGGGAGCTGTTTTTT
>TRBD1|TRBV12-5|few|TRBJ2-2
CASGPGTGNTGELFF
TGTGCTAGTGGTCCCGGGACAGGAAACACCGGGGAGCTGTTTTTT
>.|TRBV15|.|TRBJ2-4
CATRTPAAKNIQYF
TGTGCCACCAGGACACCCGCGGCCAAAAACATTCAGTACTTC
>.|TRBV3-1|.|TRBJ1-1
CASSRYNSGTGNTEAFF
TGTGCCAGCAGCCGCTACAATTCAGGGACCGGGAACACTGAAGCTTTCTTT
>.|TRBV7-3|.|TRBJ2-5
CASSLTRGETQYF
TGTGCCAGCAGCTTGACTAGGGGGGAGACCCAGTACTTC